This TCR beta chain emerged from a study of CD8 T cells in Susac syndrome. Findings of the study overall: The total CD8+ repertoires contained roughly 17 Susac-specific public clones, and the CD8+ TEMRA repertoires contained four to six.

Details on this clonotype: As yet, its antigen is unknown.

The CDR3 sequence is 18 residues long. Trimming took 4 bases from V and 0 from J; bases not matched to a gene: 11. CDR1 LNHDA and CDR2 SQIVND come from the germline V gene (reference sequence). Random hexamers were used to reverse transcribe the RNA input (about 0.5 to 1 ug). One entry per CDR3 protein, called by TCRdb with MiXCR from the immunoSEQ multiplex PCR reads. This sample yields some 75,000 distinct CDR3 sequences, of which 90% to 95% are seen a single time; approximately 0.5% belongs to the top ten. The sequencing input was CD8+ T cells from PBMCs. This sequence originates from a human donor with Susac syndrome. The chain is built from TRBV19 and TRBJ2-3, with 9 bases matching TRBD2. The CDR3 sequence: CASSTSFGSGGSTDTQYF. CDR3 nucleotide sequence: TGTGCCAGTAGTACCAGCTTCGGGAGCGGGGGGAGCACAGATACGCAGTATTTT.